Described below is a single T cell receptor (beta chain) sequence and its context. The data originate from a study of control samples from healthy donors and cancer patients. Libraries were prepared by immunoSEQ multiplex PCR; TCRdb keeps only in-frame clonotypes and omits some of them. Its table lists about 210,000 clones. Per germline, CDR1 SGHAT and CDR2 FQNNGV. The CDR3 runs 16 residues. Trimming at V came to 5 bases and at J to 1 base, leaving 4 bases not matched to a gene. This TCR derives from a woman aged 25 to 39 in good health. Source material: blood. The V call is TRBV11-2, the J call TRBJ1-4; TRBD1 agrees at 10 bases. CDR3 amino acids: CASSPGTGVTNEKLFF. The CDR3, as DNA: TGTGCCAGCAGCCCCGGGACAGGGGTAACTAATGAAAAACTGTTTTTT.